This T cell receptor (beta chain) derives from a study of radiation and T cells in renal cell carcinoma. About the research overall: Nephrectomy followed 15 Gy stereotactic body radiation by 4 weeks.

Time point here: blood 2 weeks post-SBRT. Described treatment: 15 Gy SBRT to primary tumor, nephrectomy 4 weeks later. Repertoires were generated with immunoSEQ multiplex PCR, while TCRdb's copy carries only in-frame clones and drops some. Among around 130,000 clones, about 88% were seen once, and the ten largest hold 5% to 6%. As to this clone: The antigen remains unidentified.

Study-wide findings and caveats: No pretreatment tumor biopsies were available for baseline clonotypes. In blood, top tumor clones expanded by 2 weeks, shrinking by 4.

This sequence was found in a woman in her sixties or seventies with renal cell carcinoma. The sample here was blood, taken from a patient whose treatment included radiotherapy and nephrectomy.

DNA for the CDR3: TGTGCCAGCAGTGAAGCGGGCAATCAGCCCCAGCATTTT. Translation gives CASSEAGNQPQHF. The chain employs TRBV6-1 and TRBJ1-5; no reliable D call. The germline V and J ends were trimmed by 0 bases and 2 bases, with 2 bases remaining between them. The CDR3 length is 13 residues. Germline V gives CDR1 MNHNS, CDR2 SASEGT.